The clone carrying this T cell receptor (beta chain) was observed a handful of times. The treatment denotes: oral pan-JAK inhibitor, 5-10 mg twice daily. This sample is drawn from a study of CD8+ T cells in alopecia areata. In each case, RNA was isolated and then reverse transcribed into cDNA as the sequencing template. TCRdb keeps only in-frame clones here, not all; method: immunoSEQ multiplex PCR. Among approximately 150,000 clones listed, 55% to 75% were seen once. Sequences were derived from CD4+ T cells sorted from blood, sampled at week 24, from a patient treated with tofacitinib. The sequence derives from a human donor with alopecia areata.

The CDR3: CAWNVQGEAFF. The CDR3 nucleotides are TGTGCCTGGAATGTACAGGGGGAAGCTTTCTTT. The rearrangement links TRBV30 to TRBJ1-1; 7 bases match TRBD1. The germline V gene encodes CDR1 GTSNPN and CDR2 SVGIG (reference sequence). The CDR3 is made up of 11 amino acids. V lost 4 bases and J lost 8; bases outside the gene matches: 4.